These 25 T cell receptor beta chains were all obtained from the same sample, sequenced in a study of T cell repertoires in cytomegalovirus infection. TCRdb fed the reads into MiXCR, producing one record per CDR3 protein. The profile shows 200,000 to 300,000 distinct CDR3 sequences, roughly 13% of them singletons. The specimen was PBMCs. The source of these receptors is a human donor in good health (CMV status not recorded). Some clones in this sample may be carry-over from other donors' samples.

The chain carries TRBV28 and TRBJ2-5; a possible D gene is TRBD2 (5 bases). Germline CDR1 is MDHEN and CDR2 is SYDVKM. V dropped 3 bases and J dropped 5 bases, with 10 bases sitting between them. The CDR3 sequence is 13 residues long. CDR3: CASSFSGLETQYF. CDR3 in DNA: TGTGCCAGCAGTTTTTCGGGGTTGGAGACCCAGTACTTC. Combining the CDR3 with reference TRBV28 and TRBJ2-5 gives the whole variable domain DVKVTQSSRYLVKRTGEKVFLECVQDMDHENMFWYRQDPGLGLRLIYFSYDVKMKEKGDIPEGYSVSREKKERFSLILESASTNQTSMYLCASSFSGLETQYFGPGTRLLVL.

This clonotype was picked up many times. The chain couples TRBV7-9 to TRBJ2-2; the D gene is possibly TRBD1 (5 bases). Deletions cut 4 bases from V and 6 bases from J, with 9 bases between. The germline V gene has CDR1 SEHNR and CDR2 FQNEAQ (reference sequence). The CDR3 loop spans 13 amino acids. The CDR3 here is CASSSRAPGELFF. CDR3 in DNA: TGTGCCAGCAGCTCCAGGGCCCCCGGGGAGCTGTTTTTT. Full variable domain (outside the CDR3, taken from reference TRBV7-9 and TRBJ2-2): DTGVSQNPRHKITKRGQNVTFRCDPISEHNRLYWYRQTLGQGPEFLTYFQNEAQLEKSRLLSDRFSAERPKGSFSTLEIQRTEQGDSAMYLCASSSRAPGELFFGEGSRLTVL.

With respect to this clonotype: A much larger clone differs from this one at a single base, so this may be a read error. V is TRBV7-8 and J is TRBJ2-7; D ambiguous. Germline values: CDR1 SGHVS, CDR2 FQNEAQ. The CDR3 covers 12 residues. The CDR3: CASRLGHLEQYF. The CDR3 coding sequence is TGTGCCAGCAGATTAGGGCACCTCGAGCAGTACTTC.

In its sample, this clonotype was seen many times. The chain has TRBV15 and TRBJ1-1, with a weak D call TRBD1 (5 bases). V was clipped by 4 bases and J by 6 bases, with 18 bases between them. CDR1 is LNHNV and CDR2 is YYDKDF in the germline V gene (reference sequence). The CDR3 is made up of 15 amino acids. The CDR3 loop is CATSTGRGSSAEAFF. The DNA of the CDR3 is TGTGCCACCAGCACGGGGCGGGGGAGCTCCGCTGAAGCTTTCTTT. Complete variable domain (other parts from reference TRBV15 and TRBJ1-1): DAMVIQNPRYQVTQFGKPVTLSCSQTLNHNVMYWYQQKSSQAPKLLFHYYDKDFNNEADTPDNFQSRRPNTSFCFLDIRSPGLGDTAMYLCATSTGRGSSAEAFFGQGTRLTVV.

This clonotype was detected many times. CDR3 in amino acids: CASSERAAKETQYF. In nucleotides, the CDR3 is TGTGCCAGCAGTGAAAGGGCAGCCAAAGAGACCCAGTACTTC. The V and J genes are TRBV2 and TRBJ2-5; no definite D call. This CDR3 is built from 14 residues. Per the germline V gene, CDR1 is SNHLY and CDR2 is FYNNEI. Deletions cut 2 bases from V and 3 bases from J, with 10 bases between.

The sample holds many counts of this clonotype. CDR3 sequence (DNA): TGTGCCAGCCGCGAGCTACAGGGAGGTGGTAGCTATGGCTACACCTTC. It specifies CASRELQGGGSYGYTF. The rearrangement uses TRBV6-1 and TRBJ1-2; a possible D gene is TRBD1 (6 bases). The CDR3 has 16 amino acids. Germline V gene data show CDR1 as MNHNS and CDR2 as SASEGT. Trimming pared 8 bases from V and 4 bases from J, leaving 23 bases between.

V usage is TRBV29-1 and J usage is TRBJ2-7, with 7 bases fitting TRBD2. The germline CDR1 and CDR2 sequences are SQVTM and ANQGSEA. Unmatched junction bases numbered 10, after V lost 6 bases and J lost 2 bases. This CDR3 contains 14 residues. For the CDR3, the DNA is TGCAGCGTCGCGAAGGAGCGGGGACCCTACGAGCAGTACTTC. Amino acid sequence: CSVAKERGPYEQYF.

The chain joins TRBV3-1 to TRBJ2-7; weak D call: TRBD1 (6 bases). Trimming stripped 2 bases from V and 5 bases from J, with 16 bases between. Germline V lookup: CDR1 LGHDT, CDR2 YNNKEL (reference sequence). The CDR3 has 15 amino acids. For the CDR3, the DNA is TGTGCCAGCAGCCAAAATCCGACAGGCAACCACGAGCAGTACTTC. Its translation: CASSQNPTGNHEQYF.

This clonotype was recorded a few times. The chain recombines TRBV7-2 with TRBJ1-2; D gene unclear. CDR1 and CDR2 from the germline V gene are SGHTA and FQGNSA. The CDR3 extends over 14 amino acids. The V end was cut by 1 base, the J end by 2 bases, with 8 bases between. The CDR3 region is CASSLEIGNYGYTF. CDR3 DNA sequence: TGTGCCAGCAGCTTAGAGATAGGGAACTATGGCTACACCTTC.

V gene TRBV29-1 combines with J gene TRBJ2-1; a possible D gene is TRBD1 (5 bases). CDR1 SQVTM and CDR2 ANQGSEA come from the germline V gene. This CDR3 contains 11 residues. V lost 4 bases and J lost 8, with 9 bases in between. The CDR3 DNA follows: TGCAGCGTTGGACAGTGGGATGAGCAGTTCTTC. Translated, it gives CSVGQWDEQFF.

This clonotype was found a few times. The V gene is TRBV7-9, the J gene TRBJ2-6; D is possibly TRBD1 (6 bases). This CDR3 comprises 18 residues. The germline V and J ends were trimmed by 6 bases and 0 bases, with 18 bases remaining between them. Germline V CDR1 and CDR2: SEHNR, FQNEAQ (reference sequence). The CDR3 reads CASSSTPGHNSGANVLTF. CDR3 bases: TGTGCCAGCAGTTCAACCCCGGGACACAACTCTGGGGCCAACGTCCTGACTTTC.

This clonotype was found a few times. The V gene is TRBV20-1, the J gene TRBJ1-2; D might be TRBD1 (5 bases). Trimming took 1 base from V and 8 from J, leaving 17 bases between them. Germline CDR1 reads DFQATT; CDR2 reads SNEGSKA (reference sequence). The CDR3 sequence is 14 residues long. The CDR3 loop reads CSARGGVQPGGYTF. The CDR3 DNA reads TGCAGTGCTAGAGGAGGGGTCCAGCCTGGAGGCTACACCTTC.

This clonotype was counted a single time. The genes are TRBV5-1 and TRBJ1-5, with D possibly being TRBD1 (5 bases). Trimming left V 4 bases short and J 6 bases short, with 11 bases between. CDR1 and CDR2 (germline): SGHRS, YFSETQ. CDR3 length: 13 residues. The CDR3 bases are TGCGCCAGCAGCCCCCAAAGGGGTCAGCCCCAGCATTTT. As protein: CASSPQRGQPQHF.

In nucleotides, the CDR3 is TGTGCCAGCAGTCCGGGGGGGCAACCCAAGGAGCAGTTCTTC. As protein: CASSPGGQPKEQFF. V and J are TRBV7-3 and TRBJ2-1, with 8 bases aligning to TRBD2. CDR1 is SGHTA, CDR2 FQGTGA, per germline. Trimming at V came to 6 bases and at J to 10 bases, leaving 11 bases not matched to a gene. This CDR3 has 14 amino acids.

The chain couples TRBV28 to TRBJ1-2; D is unresolved. Trimming left V 4 bases short and J 1 base short, with 10 bases between. The CDR3 is 14 amino acids. Germline lookup yields CDR1 MDHEN and CDR2 SYDVKM. The CDR3 region is CASSSSGDNYGYTF. The CDR3 DNA sequence: TGTGCCAGCAGTTCGAGTGGGGATAACTATGGCTACACCTTC.

This clonotype was recorded many times. This chain joins TRBV7-2 and TRBJ2-1; 11 bases align to TRBD2. V trimming: 7 bases; J trimming: 4 bases; junction bases outside the gene matches: 15. Germline loops: CDR1 SGHTA, CDR2 FQGNSA. The CDR3 extends over 18 amino acids. The chain's CDR3 is CASNFLPLGTSGYNEQFF. The CDR3 DNA is TGTGCCAGCAACTTTCTACCTCTCGGGACTAGCGGATACAATGAGCAGTTCTTC.

This clonotype was seen many times. A junction end diverges from the germline sequence, so it may reflect a read error. CDR3 in amino acids: CASSSLGPTHPTLF. Written as DNA, the CDR3 is TGTGCCAGCAGCTCCCTAGGACCTACCCACCCTACACTCTTC. J is TRBJ2-7 and V is TRBV7-8, with D hard to call. The germline V gene has CDR1 SGHVS and CDR2 FQNEAQ. The length of the CDR3 is 14 residues.

This clonotype was counted ten times or more. V gene TRBV7-2 combines with J gene TRBJ2-7; no definite D call. CDR1 is SGHTA and CDR2 is FQGNSA in the germline V gene. Trimming shortened V by 3 bases and J by 4 bases, and 10 bases separated the two germline ends. This CDR3 is built from 13 residues. DNA of the CDR3: TGTGCCAGCAGCTTTTTCCTCCGGTACGAGCAGTACTTC. Translation: CASSFFLRYEQYF. The whole variable domain, remainder taken from reference TRBV7-2 and TRBJ2-7, is GAGVSQSPSNKVTEKGKDVELRCDPISGHTALYWYRQSLGQGLEFLIYFQGNSAPDKSGLPSDRFSAERTGGSVSTLTIQRTQQEDSAVYLCASSFFLRYEQYFGPGTRLTVT.

In its sample, this clonotype was seen many times. This chain links TRBV7-8 with TRBJ2-3; TRBD2 aligns across 10 bases. Germline CDR1 is SGHVS and CDR2 is FQNEAQ. V dropped 8 bases and J dropped 4; count of bases not matched to a gene: 15. The CDR3 runs to 17 residues. The CDR3 DNA is TGTGCCAGCCAAAATTCTCCTAGCGGGAGTCGCGCAGATACGCAGTATTTT. Translation gives CASQNSPSGSRADTQYF.

The chain has TRBV5-4 and TRBJ1-2; D gene unclear. Germline-derived CDR1 and CDR2 are SGHNT and YYREEE (reference sequence). This CDR3 is built from 14 residues. Trimming removed 3 bases at V and 2 bases at J, with 11 bases between. Here the CDR3 DNA reads TGTGCCAGCAGCTCTGCCGGCGGGAACTATGGCTACACCTTC. This translates into CASSSAGGNYGYTF.

This clonotype appeared many times. The chain combines TRBV7-2 with TRBJ2-1; 8 nucleotides line up with TRBD2. V dropped 10 bases and J dropped 7; count of bases not matched to a gene: 9. CDR1 is SGHTA and CDR2 is FQGNSA in the germline V gene. This CDR3 has 13 amino acids. CDR3 protein: CAIWTSRTNEQFF. In nucleotides, the CDR3 is TGTGCCATCTGGACTAGCCGCACGAATGAGCAGTTCTTC.

The chain is built from TRBV29-1 and TRBJ2-1; D not resolved. This CDR3 comprises 14 residues. The ends were cut back, 4 bases at V and 1 base at J, with 11 bases in the middle. Germline loops: CDR1 SQVTM, CDR2 ANQGSEA. In DNA, the CDR3 is TGCAGCGTTGCACCAGCTTATTCCTACAATGAGCAGTTCTTC. Residues: CSVAPAYSYNEQFF.

This clonotype has just a few counts. The genes are TRBV11-2 and TRBJ2-5; 11 positions agree with TRBD2. Trimming removed 3 bases from V and 3 bases from J; junction bases left unmatched: 3. This CDR3 is 15 amino acids long. The germline V gene has CDR1 SGHAT and CDR2 FQNNGV. CDR3 sequence reads: CASSLATSGEETQYF. The CDR3 DNA is TGTGCCAGCAGCTTGGCGACTAGCGGGGAAGAGACCCAGTACTTC.

This clonotype was recorded at least ten times. This CDR3 reads CASSSGVGEQYF. The CDR3 DNA reads as TGTGCCAGCAGCTCCGGGGTGGGCGAGCAGTACTTC. The chain couples TRBV7-3 to TRBJ2-7; the D gene is possibly TRBD2 (5 bases). CDR1 SGHTA and CDR2 FQGTGA come from the germline V gene. CDR3 length: 12 amino acids. Trimming stripped 4 bases from V and 6 bases from J, with 10 bases between.

This clonotype was found many times. The rearrangement uses TRBV6-2 or TRBV6-3 and TRBJ2-2, with TRBD2 matching 10 bases. The V gene end was trimmed by 4 bases and the J gene end by 5 bases; junction bases not matched to a gene: 10. Germline assignment: CDR1 MNHEY and CDR2 SVGEGT. This CDR3 is built from 17 residues. The DNA for the CDR3 is TGTGCCAGCAGTTCTCCTCTAGCGGGAGTTGGTACCGGGGAGCTGTTTTTT. Its translation: CASSSPLAGVGTGELFF.